These 28 T cell receptor beta chains originate from one sample sequenced in a study of immune cell composition in non-small cell lung cancer. TCRdb's table, derived via immunoSEQ multiplex PCR, lists solely in-frame clones and lacks some. Here the sample spans 1,500 to 2,000 clones, about four fifths being singletons. Normal lung sampling was at least 3 cm from the tumour, as distant as possible. The sequencing input was non-adjacent lung tissue. The receptor source for this set is a human donor with non-small cell lung cancer.

This rearrangement joins TRBV7-8 to TRBJ1-5, with 9 bases aligning to TRBD1. Germline CDR1 is SGHVS and CDR2 is FQNEAQ. The CDR3 has 17 residues. With 1 base clipped from V and 4 bases from J, the junction kept 8 bases outside the gene matches. The CDR3 DNA sequence: TGTGCCAGCAGCTTAGGTGTGGGACAGGGAGGGAATCAGCCCCAGCATTTT. Protein: CASSLGVGQGGNQPQHF.

The rearrangement joins TRBV9 to TRBJ2-1; 10 bases map to TRBD1. The germline CDR1 and CDR2 sequences are SGDLS and YYNGEE. The junction had 2 bases not matched to a gene; V was cut back by 0 bases and J by 5 bases. The CDR3 has 15 amino acids. CDR3 protein: CASSVADRGHNEQFF. The CDR3 DNA reads as TGTGCCAGCAGCGTAGCCGACAGGGGGCACAATGAGCAGTTCTTC. Drawing the rest from reference TRBV9 and TRBJ2-1, the complete variable domain is DSGVTQTPKHLITATGQRVTLRCSPRSGDLSVYWYQQSLDQGLQFLIQYYNGEERAKGNILERFSAQQFPDLHSELNLSSLELGDSALYFCASSVADRGHNEQFFGPGTRLTVL.

About this clone: Sequence at one end of the junction differs from germline and may be a read error. The chain is built from TRBV19 and TRBJ1-5; 8 nucleotides line up with TRBD1. The germline gives CDR1 LNHDA, CDR2 SQIVND (reference sequence). The CDR3 covers 16 residues. This CDR3 is CASRIGQGVSNQPQHF. CDR3 DNA sequence: TGTGCCAGTAGGATAGGACAGGGTGTGAGCAATCAGCCCCAGCATTTT. Supplemented by reference TRBV19 and TRBJ1-5, the full variable domain reads DGGITQSPKYLFRKEGQNVTLSCEQNLNHDAMYWYRQDPGQGLRLIYYSQIVNDFQKGDIAEGYSVSREKKESFPLTVTSAQKNPTAFYLCASRIGQGVSNQPQHFGDGTRLSIL.

The rearrangement links TRBV7-6 to TRBJ2-2; D perhaps matches TRBD1 (5 bases). The length of the CDR3 is 14 residues. V was clipped by 1 base and J by 6 bases, with 9 bases between them. The germline V gene encodes CDR1 SGHVS and CDR2 FNYEAQ. DNA for the CDR3: TGTGCCAGCAGCTTAGTATGGGGCCCCGGGGAGCTGTTTTTT. Amino acids: CASSLVWGPGELFF.

This rearrangement joins TRBV11-2 to TRBJ1-2, with 8 bases that match TRBD1. Germline lookup yields CDR1 SGHAT and CDR2 FQNNGV. The ends lost 4 bases at V and 8 bases at J; junction bases unmatched: 3. The CDR3 sequence is 12 residues long. The CDR3 region is CASSSTGDGYTF. CDR3 coding DNA: TGTGCCAGCAGCTCGACAGGGGACGGCTACACCTTC.

The CDR3, as DNA: TGTGCCAGCAGCTTAGAGGAGGTTACCTATGGCTACACCTTC. Its protein product is CASSLEEVTYGYTF. The chain couples TRBV11-2 to TRBJ1-2; no firm D call. The germline CDR1 and CDR2 sequences are SGHAT and FQNNGV. The V gene lost 0 bases and the J gene lost 4 bases, with 9 bases spanning the gap. This CDR3 spans 14 amino acids.

J is TRBJ1-4 and V is TRBV6-9; TRBD1 is a possible D gene (5 bases). The V and J ends lost 7 bases and 13 bases respectively, with 22 bases between them. CDR1 and CDR2 from the germline V gene are MNHGY and SVAAGI. The CDR3 totals 14 residues. The DNA of the CDR3 is TGTGCCAGCAATATCGACGGGGGGACTGAAGCACTGTTTTTT. As protein: CASNIDGGTEALFF.

V gene TRBV2 combines with J gene TRBJ2-7, with a possible D match to TRBD1 (6 bases). V lost 2 bases to trimming and J lost 4 bases, with 12 bases between them. Germline V lookup: CDR1 SNHLY, CDR2 FYNNEI. This CDR3 has 14 amino acids. CDR3 sequence: CASSEQGLLYEQYF. For the CDR3, the DNA is TGTGCCAGCAGTGAACAGGGGTTACTATACGAGCAGTACTTC.

V gene TRBV2 combines with J gene TRBJ2-2; TRBD2 aligns across 8 bases. Germline CDR1 SNHLY, CDR2 FYNNEI. This CDR3 is 17 amino acids long. J lost 5 bases, V lost 0 bases, and 8 bases had no gene match. DNA of the CDR3: TGTGCCAGCAGTGAAGCTCGGCTAGCGGGTCGGACCGGGGAGCTGTTTTTT. It is translated as CASSEARLAGRTGELFF.

The chain is built from TRBV5-1 and TRBJ2-1; a weak D match, TRBD1 (6 bases). Trimming took 4 bases from V and 0 from J, leaving 17 bases between them. The CDR3 has 17 amino acids. Germline CDR1 is SGHRS and CDR2 is YFSETQ. The CDR3 nucleotides read TGCGCCAGCAGCCCTATGGGGACACCCAGCTCCTACAATGAGCAGTTCTTC. As protein: CASSPMGTPSSYNEQFF.

This clone is classed as large (0.1 to 1%). The V call is TRBV18, the J call TRBJ1-5; D unresolved. The germline V gene has CDR1 KGHSH and CDR2 LQKENI. The germline V and J ends were trimmed by 3 bases and 5 bases, with 14 bases remaining between them. CDR3 length equals 15 residues. CDR3 nucleotide sequence: TGTGCCAGCTCACCTACCAAAGCTCATGATCAGCCCCAGCATTTT. Its translation is CASSPTKAHDQPQHF. The full variable domain, rest sourced from reference TRBV18 and TRBJ1-5, is NAGVMQNPRHLVRRRGQEARLRCSPMKGHSHVYWYRQLPEEGLKFMVYLQKENIIDESGMPKERFSAEFPKEGPSILRIQQVVRGDSAAYFCASSPTKAHDQPQHFGDGTRLSIL.

This clone has only a few counts. The chain joins TRBV28 to TRBJ2-5, with 9 positions matching TRBD1. Germline CDR1 is MDHEN and CDR2 is SYDVKM. V was clipped by 2 bases and J by 5 bases; unmatched bases: 9. The CDR3 is 16 amino acids. Here the CDR3 reads CASSLSGTGTLETQYF. Here the CDR3 DNA reads TGTGCCAGCAGTTTAAGCGGGACAGGGACTTTGGAGACCCAGTACTTC.

V gene TRBV6-1 combines with J gene TRBJ2-2, with TRBD2 as a possible D gene (6 bases). The CDR3 consists of 15 residues. V shed 6 bases and J shed 5 bases, with 16 bases lying between them. Looked up from germline, CDR1 is MNHNS and CDR2 is SASEGT. CDR3: CASRTGGMGTGELFF. CDR3 DNA: TGTGCCAGCAGGACCGGAGGGATGGGGACCGGGGAGCTGTTTTTT.

The chain has TRBV9 and TRBJ2-7; 8 bases agree with TRBD1. V dropped 8 bases and J dropped 6; count of bases not matched to a gene: 10. CDR3 length equals 13 residues. Germline CDR1 is SGDLS and CDR2 is YYNGEE. The CDR3 loop is CARMTGDSSEQYF. CDR3 in DNA: TGTGCCAGGATGACAGGGGACAGTTCCGAGCAGTACTTC. Supplemented by reference TRBV9 and TRBJ2-7, the full variable domain reads DSGVTQTPKHLITATGQRVTLRCSPRSGDLSVYWYQQSLDQGLQFLIQYYNGEERAKGNILERFSAQQFPDLHSELNLSSLELGDSALYFCARMTGDSSEQYFGPGTRLTVT.

The CDR3 loop reads CASSPDLLTGELFF. In DNA form, the CDR3 reads TGCGCCAGCAGCCCAGACCTACTAACCGGGGAGCTGTTTTTT. The rearrangement uses TRBV5-1 and TRBJ2-2, with unresolved D. The germline V gene has CDR1 SGHRS and CDR2 YFSETQ. This CDR3 contains 14 residues. Trimming pared 4 bases from V and 5 bases from J, leaving 12 bases between.

The chain joins TRBV28 to TRBJ2-1; possibly TRBD2 for D (5 bases). Per germline, CDR1 MDHEN and CDR2 SYDVKM. This CDR3 has 13 residues. The ends were cut back, 2 bases at V and 12 bases at J, with 14 bases in the middle. The CDR3 bases are TGTGCCAGCAGTTTACCTAGCCCCGTGTGGCAGTTCTTC. Its protein is CASSLPSPVWQFF.

The chain links TRBV19 to TRBJ2-3; TRBD2 aligns across 12 bases. The CDR3 length is 19 residues. V lost 4 bases to trimming and J lost 3 bases; unmatched junction nucleotides: 14. Germline lookup yields CDR1 LNHDA and CDR2 SQIVND (reference sequence). The CDR3 loop reads CASSTDNNGGLAGTDTQYF. The DNA of the CDR3 is TGTGCCAGTAGTACGGACAACAACGGAGGACTAGCGGGAACAGATACGCAGTATTTT. Full variable domain (outside the CDR3, taken from reference TRBV19 and TRBJ2-3): DGGITQSPKYLFRKEGQNVTLSCEQNLNHDAMYWYRQDPGQGLRLIYYSQIVNDFQKGDIAEGYSVSREKKESFPLTVTSAQKNPTAFYLCASSTDNNGGLAGTDTQYFGPGTRLTVL.

This chain's CDR3 is CASSSSSGQNYGYTF. In nucleotides, the CDR3 is TGTGCCAGCAGCAGCTCGTCAGGGCAGAACTATGGCTACACCTTC. The rearrangement links TRBV6-1 to TRBJ1-2; possibly TRBD1 for D (5 bases). Germline assignment: CDR1 MNHNS and CDR2 SASEGT. The V gene lost 6 bases and the J gene lost 2 bases, with 16 bases spanning the gap. The CDR3 loop spans 15 amino acids.

On this clone itself: One end of the junction fails to match germline, which may point to a read error. The chain carries TRBV2 and TRBJ1-5, with 9 bases fitting TRBD1. This CDR3 is built from 13 residues. The germline V gene encodes CDR1 SNHLY and CDR2 FYNNEI. The DNA for the CDR3 is TGTGCCAGCAGGGAGGACAGGGGCGATACGGCACACTTT. This codes for CASREDRGDTAHF.

The V gene is TRBV25-1, the J gene TRBJ2-5; 7 bases fit TRBD1. The closer fit of TRBJ2-7 to the DNA end suggests the J call may be wrong. Germline CDR1 MGHDK, CDR2 SYGVNS. There are 14 residues in the CDR3. CDR3 bases: TGTGCCAGCAGTGAGGGAAGGGGGCTGAACGAGCAGTACTTC. This sequence encodes CASSEGRGLNEQYF.

This CDR3 is CASSIRLAASSGANVLTF. CDR3 nucleotides: TGTGCCAGTAGTATCCGACTAGCGGCAAGCTCTGGGGCCAACGTCCTGACTTTC. V is TRBV19 and J is TRBJ2-6; 9 positions match TRBD2. The V gene end was trimmed by 3 bases and the J gene end by 0 bases; junction bases not matched to a gene: 6. The CDR3 loop spans 18 amino acids. Germline CDR1 LNHDA, CDR2 SQIVND (reference sequence).

The chain couples TRBV11-2 to TRBJ2-5; 11 bases are shared with TRBD2. Germline V lookup: CDR1 SGHAT, CDR2 FQNNGV. The CDR3 runs 15 residues. Trimming cost V 3 bases and J 5 bases; bases outside gene matches: 5. The DNA of the CDR3 is TGTGCCAGCAGCTTTGTTCCTAGCGGGAGGGAGACCCAGTACTTC. Amino acid sequence: CASSFVPSGRETQYF.

This rearrangement joins TRBV2 to TRBJ1-5; D ambiguous. This CDR3 has 14 amino acids. Germline loops: CDR1 SNHLY, CDR2 FYNNEI. V was shortened by 5 bases and J by 2 bases, with 10 bases between the two germline ends. The CDR3 DNA follows: TGTGCCAGCAGTAGGTCTCGGGGCAATCAGCCCCAGCATTTT. Translating it yields CASSRSRGNQPQHF.

This chain joins TRBV4-2 and TRBJ2-6, with D uncertain. The germline CDR1 and CDR2 sequences are LGHNA and YNFKEQ. V was clipped by 0 bases and J by 1 base, with 7 bases between them. CDR3 length: 16 amino acids. CDR3 region: CASSQDRSSGANVLTF. The CDR3 nucleotides read TGTGCCAGCAGCCAAGATCGGTCTTCTGGGGCCAACGTCCTGACTTTC.

This chain links TRBV19 with TRBJ2-2, with 7 bases that match TRBD1. The CDR3 sequence is 15 residues long. CDR1 LNHDA and CDR2 SQIVND come from the germline V gene (reference sequence). V was pared by 4 bases and J by 4 bases, with 6 bases of the junction left unmatched. CDR3 in DNA: TGTGCCAGTAGTAGGCAGGGGGATCTCACCGGGGAGCTGTTTTTT. It specifies CASSRQGDLTGELFF.

This clone occurred a few times. CDR3 nucleotides: TGCGCCAGCAGAACAGAAGCGAACACCGGGGAGCTGTTTTTT. Its translation: CASRTEANTGELFF. This chain joins TRBV5-1 and TRBJ2-2; no definite D call. The V and J ends lost 5 bases and 0 bases respectively, with 8 bases between them. This CDR3 spans 14 amino acids. Germline CDR1 reads SGHRS; CDR2 reads YFSETQ.

Turning to this clone: Other nucleotide sequences from this sample produce the same CDR3. J is TRBJ1-6 and V is TRBV18, with D tentatively TRBD1 (5 bases). The V end lost 0 bases, the J end lost 7 bases, and 10 bases lay between the germline ends. The CDR3 has 15 residues. Germline lookup yields CDR1 KGHSH and CDR2 LQKENI. CDR3 in amino acids: CASSPPSGNNSPLHF. CDR3 sequence (DNA): TGTGCCAGCTCACCACCGTCAGGGAACAATTCACCCCTCCACTTT.

This clone has a handful of counts. V is TRBV28 and J is TRBJ1-3; 7 bases match TRBD1. J lost 4 bases, V lost 5 bases, and 8 bases had no gene match. The CDR3 loop spans 15 amino acids. Germline assignment: CDR1 MDHEN and CDR2 SYDVKM. In nucleotides, the CDR3 is TGTGCCAGCAGTCCGGACAGGCCAATCGGAAACACCATATATTTT. It codes for CASSPDRPIGNTIYF.